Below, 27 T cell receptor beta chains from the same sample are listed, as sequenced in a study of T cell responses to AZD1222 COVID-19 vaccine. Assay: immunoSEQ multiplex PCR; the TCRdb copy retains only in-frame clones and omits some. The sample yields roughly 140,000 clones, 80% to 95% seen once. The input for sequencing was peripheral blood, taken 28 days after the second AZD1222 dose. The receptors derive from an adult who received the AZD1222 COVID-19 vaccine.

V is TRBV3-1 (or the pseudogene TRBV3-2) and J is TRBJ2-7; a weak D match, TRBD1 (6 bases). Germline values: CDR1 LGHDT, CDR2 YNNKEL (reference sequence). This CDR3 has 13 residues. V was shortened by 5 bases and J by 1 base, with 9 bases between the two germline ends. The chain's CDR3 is CASSFQGSYEQYF. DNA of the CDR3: TGTGCCAGCAGCTTCCAGGGGTCCTACGAGCAGTACTTC.

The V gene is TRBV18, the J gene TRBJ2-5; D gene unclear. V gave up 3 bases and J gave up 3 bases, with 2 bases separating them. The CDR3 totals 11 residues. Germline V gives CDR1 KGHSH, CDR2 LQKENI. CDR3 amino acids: CASSPEETQYF. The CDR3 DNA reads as TGTGCCAGCTCACCCGAAGAGACCCAGTACTTC.

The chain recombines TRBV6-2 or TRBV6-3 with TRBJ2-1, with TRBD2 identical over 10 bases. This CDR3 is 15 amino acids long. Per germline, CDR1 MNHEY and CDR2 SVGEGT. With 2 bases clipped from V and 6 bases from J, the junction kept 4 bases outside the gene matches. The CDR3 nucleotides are TGTGCCAGCAGTTACCTTAGCGGGAGGTTCAATGAGCAGTTCTTC. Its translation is CASSYLSGRFNEQFF.

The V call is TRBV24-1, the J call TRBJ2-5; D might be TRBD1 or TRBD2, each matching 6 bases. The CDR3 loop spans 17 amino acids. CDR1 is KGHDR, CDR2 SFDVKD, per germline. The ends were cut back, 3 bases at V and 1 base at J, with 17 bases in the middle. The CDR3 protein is CATSDGLGGAAQETQYF. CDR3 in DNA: TGTGCCACCAGTGATGGACTGGGGGGCGCCGCCCAAGAGACCCAGTACTTC.

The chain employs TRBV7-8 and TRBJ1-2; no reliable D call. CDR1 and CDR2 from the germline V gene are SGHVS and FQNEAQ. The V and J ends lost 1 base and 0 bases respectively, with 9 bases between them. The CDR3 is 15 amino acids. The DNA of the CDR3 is TGTGCCAGCAGCTTAGTGGGCAGATCTAACTATGGCTACACCTTC. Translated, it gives CASSLVGRSNYGYTF.

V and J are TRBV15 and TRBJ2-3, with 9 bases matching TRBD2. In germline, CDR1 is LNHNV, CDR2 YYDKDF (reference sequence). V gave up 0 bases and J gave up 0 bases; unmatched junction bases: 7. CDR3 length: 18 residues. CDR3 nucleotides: TGTGCCACCAGCAGAGATTATAGCGGGAGTCGTAGCACAGATACGCAGTATTTT. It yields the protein CATSRDYSGSRSTDTQYF.

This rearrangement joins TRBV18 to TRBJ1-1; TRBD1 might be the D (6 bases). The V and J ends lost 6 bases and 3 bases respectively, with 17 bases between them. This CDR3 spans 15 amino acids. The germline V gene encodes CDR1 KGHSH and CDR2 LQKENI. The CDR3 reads CASSLQGHIDTEAFF. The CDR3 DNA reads TGTGCCAGCTCTCTCCAGGGGCACATCGACACTGAAGCTTTCTTT.

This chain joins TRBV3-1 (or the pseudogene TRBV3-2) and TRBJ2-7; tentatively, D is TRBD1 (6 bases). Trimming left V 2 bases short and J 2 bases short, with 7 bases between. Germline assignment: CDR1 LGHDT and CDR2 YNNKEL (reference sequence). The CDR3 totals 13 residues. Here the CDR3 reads CASSQNRAYEQYF. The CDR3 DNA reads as TGTGCCAGCAGCCAAAACAGGGCCTACGAGCAGTACTTC.

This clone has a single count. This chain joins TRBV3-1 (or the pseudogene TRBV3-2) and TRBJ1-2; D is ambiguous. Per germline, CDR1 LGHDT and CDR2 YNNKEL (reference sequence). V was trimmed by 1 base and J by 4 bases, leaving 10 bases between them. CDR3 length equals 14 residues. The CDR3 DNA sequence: TGTGCCAGCAGCCAAGGCGACGGAACCTATGGCTACACCTTC. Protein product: CASSQGDGTYGYTF.

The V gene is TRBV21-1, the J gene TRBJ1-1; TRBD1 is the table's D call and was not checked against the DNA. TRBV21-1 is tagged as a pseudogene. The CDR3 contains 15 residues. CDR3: CASSKEGDRNTEAFF. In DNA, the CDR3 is TGTGCCAGCAGCAAAGAGGGGGACAGGAACACTGAAGCTTTCTTT.

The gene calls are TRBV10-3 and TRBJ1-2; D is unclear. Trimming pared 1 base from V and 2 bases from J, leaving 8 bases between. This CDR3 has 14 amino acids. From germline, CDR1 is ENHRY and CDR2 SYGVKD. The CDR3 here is CAISELSTNYGYTF. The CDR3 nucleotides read TGTGCCATCAGTGAGTTGAGCACCAACTATGGCTACACCTTC.

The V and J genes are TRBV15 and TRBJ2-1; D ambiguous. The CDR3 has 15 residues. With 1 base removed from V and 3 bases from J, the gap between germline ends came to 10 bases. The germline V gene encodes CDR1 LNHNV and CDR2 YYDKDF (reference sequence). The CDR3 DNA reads TGTGCCACCAGCAGAGCTACTGGAGACTACAATGAGCAGTTCTTC. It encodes CATSRATGDYNEQFF.

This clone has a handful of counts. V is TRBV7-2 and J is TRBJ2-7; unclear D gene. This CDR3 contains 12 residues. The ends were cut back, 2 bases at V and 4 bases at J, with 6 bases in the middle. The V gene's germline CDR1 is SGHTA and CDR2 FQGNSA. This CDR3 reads CASSLSAYEQYF. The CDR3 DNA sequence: TGTGCCAGCAGCTTAAGCGCGTACGAGCAGTACTTC.

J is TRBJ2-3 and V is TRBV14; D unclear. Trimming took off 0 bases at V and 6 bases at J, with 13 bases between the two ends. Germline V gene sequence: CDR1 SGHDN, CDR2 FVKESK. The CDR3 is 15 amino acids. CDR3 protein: CASSQDRTYSDTQYF. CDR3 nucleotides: TGTGCCAGCAGCCAAGATCGGACCTACTCGGATACGCAGTATTTT.

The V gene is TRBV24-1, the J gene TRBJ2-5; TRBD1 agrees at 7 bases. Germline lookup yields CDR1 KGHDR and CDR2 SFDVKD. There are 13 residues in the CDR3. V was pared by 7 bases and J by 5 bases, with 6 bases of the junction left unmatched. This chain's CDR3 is CATRTTGYETQYF. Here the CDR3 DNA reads TGTGCCACCAGAACGACAGGGTACGAGACCCAGTACTTC.

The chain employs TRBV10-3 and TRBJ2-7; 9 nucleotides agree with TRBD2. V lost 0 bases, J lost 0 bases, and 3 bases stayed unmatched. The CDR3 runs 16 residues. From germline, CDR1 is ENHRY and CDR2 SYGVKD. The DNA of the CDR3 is TGTGCCATCAGTGAGTCCCTAGCGGGGAGCTCCTACGAGCAGTACTTC. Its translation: CAISESLAGSSYEQYF.

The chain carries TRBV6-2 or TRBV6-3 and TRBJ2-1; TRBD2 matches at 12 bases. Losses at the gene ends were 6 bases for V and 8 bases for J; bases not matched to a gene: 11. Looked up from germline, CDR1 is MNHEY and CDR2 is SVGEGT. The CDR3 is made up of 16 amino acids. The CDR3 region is CASSRGLAGRPYEQFF. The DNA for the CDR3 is TGTGCCAGCAGCCGAGGACTAGCGGGACGCCCCTATGAGCAGTTCTTC.

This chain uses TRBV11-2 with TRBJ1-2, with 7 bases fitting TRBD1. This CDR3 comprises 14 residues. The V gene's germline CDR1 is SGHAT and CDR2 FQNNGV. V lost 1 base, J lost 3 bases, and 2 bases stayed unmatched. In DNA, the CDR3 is TGTGCCAGCAGCTTAGGACAGGGAGACTATGGCTACACCTTC. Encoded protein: CASSLGQGDYGYTF.

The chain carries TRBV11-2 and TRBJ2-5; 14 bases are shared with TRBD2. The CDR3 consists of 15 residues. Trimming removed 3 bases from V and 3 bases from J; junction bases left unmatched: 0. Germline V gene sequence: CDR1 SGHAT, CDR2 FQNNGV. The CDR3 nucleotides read TGTGCCAGCAGCTTGGGACTAGCGGGAGAAGAGACCCAGTACTTC. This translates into CASSLGLAGEETQYF.

For the CDR3, the DNA is TGTGCCAGCAGCCAAGATCGGGGGACAGGGGTGCACGAGCAGTACTTC. Its translation: CASSQDRGTGVHEQYF. The V and J genes are TRBV14 and TRBJ2-7, with TRBD1 matching 10 bases. The junction had 7 bases not matched to a gene; V was cut back by 0 bases and J by 5 bases. The germline V gene encodes CDR1 SGHDN and CDR2 FVKESK. The CDR3 spans 16 residues. The full variable domain, rest sourced from reference TRBV14 and TRBJ2-7, is EAGVTQFPSHSVIEKGQTVTLRCDPISGHDNLYWYRRVMGKEIKFLLHFVKESKQDESGMPNNRFLAERTGGTYSTLKVQPAELEDSGVYFCASSQDRGTGVHEQYFGPGTRLTVT.

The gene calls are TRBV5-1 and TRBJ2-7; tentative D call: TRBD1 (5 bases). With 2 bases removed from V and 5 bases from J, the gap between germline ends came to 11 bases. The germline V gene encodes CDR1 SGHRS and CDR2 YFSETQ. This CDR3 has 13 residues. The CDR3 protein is CASSFGAEHEQYF. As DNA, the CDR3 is TGCGCCAGCAGCTTTGGGGCCGAGCACGAGCAGTACTTC.

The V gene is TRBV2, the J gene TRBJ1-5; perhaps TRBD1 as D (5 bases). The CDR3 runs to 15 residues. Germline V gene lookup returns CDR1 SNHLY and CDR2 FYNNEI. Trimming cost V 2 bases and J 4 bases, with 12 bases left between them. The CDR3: CASSEQGTRNQPQHF. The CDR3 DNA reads TGTGCCAGCAGTGAACAGGGAACGAGGAATCAGCCCCAGCATTTT. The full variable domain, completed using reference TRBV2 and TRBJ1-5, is EPEVTQTPSHQVTQMGQEVILRCVPISNHLYFYWYRQILGQKVEFLVSFYNNEISEKSEIFDDQFSVERPDGSNFTLKIRSTKLEDSAMYFCASSEQGTRNQPQHFGDGTRLSIL.

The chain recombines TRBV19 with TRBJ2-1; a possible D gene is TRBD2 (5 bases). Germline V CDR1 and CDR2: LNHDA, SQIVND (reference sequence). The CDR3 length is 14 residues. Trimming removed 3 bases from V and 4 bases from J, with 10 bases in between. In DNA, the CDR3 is TGTGCCAGTAGTATGTTCGGCGGGTACAATGAGCAGTTCTTC. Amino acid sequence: CASSMFGGYNEQFF.

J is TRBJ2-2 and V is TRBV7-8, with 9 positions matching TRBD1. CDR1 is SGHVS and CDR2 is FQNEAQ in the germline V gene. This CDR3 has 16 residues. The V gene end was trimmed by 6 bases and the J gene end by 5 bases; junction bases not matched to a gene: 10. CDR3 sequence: CASSNALGQGTGELFF. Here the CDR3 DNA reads TGTGCCAGCAGTAACGCACTAGGACAGGGGACCGGGGAGCTGTTTTTT.

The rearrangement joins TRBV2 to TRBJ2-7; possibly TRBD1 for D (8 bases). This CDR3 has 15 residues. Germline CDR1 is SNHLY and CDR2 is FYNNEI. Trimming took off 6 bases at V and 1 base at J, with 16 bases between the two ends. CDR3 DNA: TGTGCCAGCAGAGCACAGGGGGGGGTATCCTACGAGCAGTACTTC. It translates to CASRAQGGVSYEQYF.

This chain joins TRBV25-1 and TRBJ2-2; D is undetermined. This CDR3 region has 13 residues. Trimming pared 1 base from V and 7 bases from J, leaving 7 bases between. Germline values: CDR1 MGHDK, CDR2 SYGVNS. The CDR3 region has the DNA TGTGCCAGCAGTGAATTTAGTTTCGGGGAGCTGTTTTTT. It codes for CASSEFSFGELFF.

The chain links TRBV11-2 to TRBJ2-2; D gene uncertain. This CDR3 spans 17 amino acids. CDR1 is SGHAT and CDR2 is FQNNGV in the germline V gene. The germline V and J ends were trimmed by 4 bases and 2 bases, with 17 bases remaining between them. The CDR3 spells CASSSTIQLINTGELFF. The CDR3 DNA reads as TGTGCCAGCAGCTCTACTATCCAGCTAATTAACACCGGGGAGCTGTTTTTT. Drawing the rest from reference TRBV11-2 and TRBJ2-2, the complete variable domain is EAGVAQSPRYKIIEKRQSVAFWCNPISGHATLYWYQQILGQGPKLLIQFQNNGVVDDSQLPKDRFSAERLKGVDSTLKIQPAKLEDSAVYLCASSSTIQLINTGELFFGEGSRLTVL.